This paragraph covers one T cell receptor (beta chain) sequence. What it recognizes is unknown. This entry is derived from a study of shared clonotypes between healthy human individuals. Study summary: Every donor yielded three CD4 naive, three CD4 memory, two CD8 naive and one CD8 memory plate. Study-wide points: The study found roughly 5% of naive CD4 clonotypes shared across four donors.

Original handling: ImmunoSEQ gave junction-only sequences without quality scores, so filtering differed. Sequencing used immunoSEQ multiplex PCR; TCRdb keeps in-frame clones, though not all of them. V and J calls and clone size are given by that table; D and trimming were obtained from the DNA. Of 600,000 to 700,000 clones in the sample, 60% to 75% were seen once. The V gene lost 0 bases and the J gene lost 7 bases, with 10 bases spanning the gap. The CDR3 runs to 14 residues. Germline V gene data show CDR1 as SGDLS and CDR2 as YYNGEE. The sequence derives from a woman in her twenties or thirties in good health. This rearrangement joins TRBV9 to TRBJ2-2; D unresolved. Sequences were obtained from memory CD4+ T cells sorted from blood. Noted subset: CD45RA-negative fraction. The CDR3 coding sequence is TGTGCCAGCAGCGTAGATATGTTTGACGGGGAGCTGTTTTTT. Translated: CASSVDMFDGELFF.